This record concerns one T cell receptor (beta chain) sequence. Its antigen remains unidentified. Nothing much larger sits one base from this clone, and base qualities are not available. This entry comes from a study of T cell repertoires in cytomegalovirus infection (dated by TCRdb to about 2019). Regarding the research as a whole: Because public TCR beta signatures pointed to carriage of CMV infection together with the matching HLA type, the HLA type of each donor mattered for the analysis.

The instrument was an Illumina HiSeq 1500. TCRdb cleaned the public reads at Q25 with fastp, built clones with MiXCR and kept in-frame beta chains. Rows with a matching CDR3 protein are joined into one entry that keeps the most common DNA and genes. This sample comprises about 250,000 distinct CDR3 sequences, about 17% of them detected only once. The top ten hold less than 50% of the sample. Broader findings and caveats from the paper: In both this cohort and an independent cohort of 352 donors, the cumulative frequency of public TCR beta family members distinguished carriers of CMV infection plus the relevant HLA type. The ex vivo response was dominated by HLA-C-restricted CMV-specific TCR beta clonotypes, which also provided the single most frequent clonotype in two of eight donors.

The sequence derives from a human donor in good health (CMV status not recorded). Some clones in this sample may be carry-over from other donors' samples. Specimen: CD8+ T cells from PBMCs.

Here the CDR3 is given as CASSLGTGGSWNTQYF. The base sequence is TGTGCCAGCAGCCTCGGGACAGGGGGCAGTTGGAATACGCAGTATTTT. The chain employs TRBV7-9 and TRBJ2-3; 12 central bases correspond to TRBD1. Clipping removes 5 bases from V and 7 bases from J, with 10 as the unmatched junction base count. The germline V gene (reference sequence) supplies CDR1 SEHNR and CDR2 FQNEAQ. From cysteine to phenylalanine, the CDR3 is 16 amino acids long. The only DNA kept is the CDR3, 48 bases in frame from the first base.